Below, 9 T cell receptor beta chains from the same sample are listed, as sequenced in a study of Tregs in tolerant kidney transplant recipients. The assay was immunoSEQ multiplex PCR, and TCRdb's table has in-frame clones only and misses some. This table holds 50,000 or so clones, roughly nine tenths found once. The specimen sequenced was Tregs from blood. These receptors were taken from a human donor in good health.

This clone has only one observation. This chain joins TRBV5-1 and TRBJ1-1, with D unresolved. Germline V gene lookup returns CDR1 SGHRS and CDR2 YFSETQ. V was trimmed by 2 bases and J by 5 bases, leaving 10 bases between them. The CDR3 has 13 amino acids. The CDR3 DNA follows: TGCGCCAGCAGCTTAGCAGGTTGGACTGAAGCTTTCTTT. Its translation: CASSLAGWTEAFF.

The V and J genes are TRBV5-4 and TRBJ2-5, with D possibly TRBD2 on 6 matching bases. CDR1 is SGHNT, CDR2 YYREEE, per germline (reference sequence). This CDR3 has 14 residues. Trimming took 4 bases from V and 5 from J, leaving 15 bases between them. CDR3 sequence: CASSPRAGGETQYF. The CDR3 DNA is TGTGCCAGCAGCCCGAGGGCTGGAGGGGAGACCCAGTACTTC.

This clone was detected only a few times. The J gene is TRBJ2-3, the V gene TRBV6-5; no definite D call. V was trimmed by 2 bases and J by 1 base, leaving 4 bases between them. CDR3 size: 13 residues. From germline, CDR1 is MNHEY and CDR2 SVGAGI. The CDR3 sequence: CASSYPGTDTQYF. The CDR3 DNA follows: TGTGCCAGCAGTTACCCCGGCACAGATACGCAGTATTTT.

This clone has just one count. This chain uses TRBV10-3 with TRBJ2-5; the D gene is possibly TRBD2 (5 bases). The end of the DNA fits TRBJ2-7 better, so the J call may be wrong. The CDR3 is 12 amino acids. CDR1 is ENHRY, CDR2 SYGVKD, per germline. The CDR3 spells CAIKGISDEQYF. CDR3 coding DNA: TGTGCCATCAAGGGTATTAGCGACGAGCAGTACTTC.

The chain has TRBV2 and TRBJ2-5; 9 positions match TRBD2. V lost 6 bases and J lost 0; bases outside the gene matches: 11. This CDR3 has 17 amino acids. Germline V gene lookup returns CDR1 SNHLY and CDR2 FYNNEI. The CDR3 spells CASSPEIAGVYQETQYF. Written as DNA, the CDR3 is TGTGCCAGCAGCCCCGAGATAGCGGGGGTGTACCAAGAGACCCAGTACTTC. The variable domain in full, completed from reference TRBV2 and TRBJ2-5, reads EPEVTQTPSHQVTQMGQEVILRCVPISNHLYFYWYRQILGQKVEFLVSFYNNEISEKSEIFDDQFSVERPDGSNFTLKIRSTKLEDSAMYFCASSPEIAGVYQETQYFGPGTRLLVL.

The CDR3 protein is CASSSTLTGNNQPQHF. DNA of the CDR3: TGTGCCAGCAGTTCCACTCTGACAGGGAACAATCAGCCCCAGCATTTT. The V call is TRBV6-5, the J call TRBJ1-5; 7 positions match TRBD1. CDR1 and CDR2 (germline): MNHEY, SVGAGI. The CDR3 loop spans 16 amino acids. The junction had 9 bases not matched to a gene; V was cut back by 4 bases and J by 3 bases.

The V and J genes are TRBV11-2 and TRBJ2-1; no clear D gene. Germline loops: CDR1 SGHAT, CDR2 FQNNGV. The V end was cut by 2 bases, the J end by 2 bases, with 19 bases between. The CDR3 is made up of 18 amino acids. The CDR3 region has the DNA TGTGCCAGCAGCTTAAACCTACGGCGGCCCAGCCCCTACAATGAGCAGTTCTTC. Its protein product is CASSLNLRRPSPYNEQFF.

The chain carries TRBV2 and TRBJ2-7; D gene unclear. The CDR3 loop spans 14 amino acids. The germline V gene encodes CDR1 SNHLY and CDR2 FYNNEI. Trimming took off 6 bases at V and 1 base at J, with 13 bases between the two ends. The CDR3 coding sequence is TGTGCCAGCAGGCTATACTCGCGGTCCTACGAGCAGTACTTC. It specifies CASRLYSRSYEQYF.

The J gene is TRBJ2-7, the V gene TRBV30, with D possibly being TRBD1 (5 bases). V lost 0 bases and J lost 0, with 12 bases in between. This CDR3 region has 15 residues. Germline V CDR1 and CDR2: GTSNPN, SVGIG (reference sequence). In nucleotides, the CDR3 is TGTGCCTGGAGTGTACAGGCGGCTAGCTCCTACGAGCAGTACTTC. It translates to CAWSVQAASSYEQYF.